This TCR beta chain emerged from a study of cytomegalovirus exposure and HLA in healthy donors. Study findings and constraints: The availability of immune exposure information extended only to CMV serostatus. Investigators reported over 150 TCR beta chains as tied to cytomegalovirus.

The PCR had 60 Vbeta and 13 Jbeta primers. Sequencing used immunoSEQ multiplex PCR; TCRdb keeps in-frame clones, though not all of them. The sample includes fewer than 200,000 clones, roughly 80% of them seen just once. Concerning this clone: Its antigen remains unidentified.

Sequenced material: PBMCs. This TCR came from a woman in her 30s in good health and CMV-seropositive.

Written as DNA, the CDR3 is TGTGCCAGCAGCTTTCTGGTCGGACAGGGGGATTCACCCCTCCACTTT. As protein: CASSFLVGQGDSPLHF. The chain is built from TRBV5-5 and TRBJ1-6; 10 nucleotides line up with TRBD1. The CDR3 is 16 residues long. Germline CDR1 is SGHKS and CDR2 is YYEKEE (reference sequence). With V trimmed by 2 bases and J by 8 bases, 7 bases remained unmatched. Together with reference TRBV5-5 and TRBJ1-6, the CDR3 gives the full variable domain: DAGVTQSPTHLIKTRGQQVTLRCSPISGHKSVSWYQQVLGQGPQFIFQYYEKEERGRGNFPDRFSARQFPNYSSELNVNALLLGDSALYLCASSFLVGQGDSPLHFGNGTRLTVT.